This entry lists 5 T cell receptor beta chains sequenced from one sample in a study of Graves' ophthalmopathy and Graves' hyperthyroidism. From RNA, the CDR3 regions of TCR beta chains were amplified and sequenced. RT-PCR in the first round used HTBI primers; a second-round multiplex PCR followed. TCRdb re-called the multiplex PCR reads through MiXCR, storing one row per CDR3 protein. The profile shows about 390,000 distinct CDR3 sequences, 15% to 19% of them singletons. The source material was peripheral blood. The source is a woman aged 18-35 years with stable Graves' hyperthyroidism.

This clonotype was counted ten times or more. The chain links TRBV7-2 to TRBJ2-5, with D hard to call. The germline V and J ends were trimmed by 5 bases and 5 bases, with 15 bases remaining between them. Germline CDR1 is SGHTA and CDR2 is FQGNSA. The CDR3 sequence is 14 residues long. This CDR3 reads CASSPYVLRETQYF. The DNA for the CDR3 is TGTGCCAGCAGCCCTTACGTTTTGAGGGAGACCCAGTACTTC.

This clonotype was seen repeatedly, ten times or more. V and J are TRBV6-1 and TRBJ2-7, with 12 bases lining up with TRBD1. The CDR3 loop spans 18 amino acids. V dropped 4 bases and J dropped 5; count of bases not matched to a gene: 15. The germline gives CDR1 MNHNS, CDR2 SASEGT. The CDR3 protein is CASSVVLVGTGGIDEQYF. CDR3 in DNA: TGTGCCAGCAGTGTCGTACTAGTGGGGACAGGGGGCATCGACGAGCAGTACTTC.

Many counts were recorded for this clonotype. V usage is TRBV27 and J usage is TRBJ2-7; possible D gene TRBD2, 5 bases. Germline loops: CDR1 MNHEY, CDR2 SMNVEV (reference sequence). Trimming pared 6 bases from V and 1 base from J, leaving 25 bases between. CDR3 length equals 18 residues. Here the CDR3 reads CASRPPAPRVPGSYEQYF. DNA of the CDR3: TGTGCCAGCAGACCCCCCGCCCCGCGGGTGCCGGGTTCCTACGAGCAGTACTTC.

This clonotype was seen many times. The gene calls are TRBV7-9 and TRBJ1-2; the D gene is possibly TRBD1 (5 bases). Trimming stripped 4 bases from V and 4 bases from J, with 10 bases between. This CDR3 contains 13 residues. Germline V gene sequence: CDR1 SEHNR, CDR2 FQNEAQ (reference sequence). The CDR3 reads CASSSGLAYGYTF. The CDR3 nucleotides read TGTGCCAGCAGCTCGGGACTGGCCTATGGCTACACCTTC.

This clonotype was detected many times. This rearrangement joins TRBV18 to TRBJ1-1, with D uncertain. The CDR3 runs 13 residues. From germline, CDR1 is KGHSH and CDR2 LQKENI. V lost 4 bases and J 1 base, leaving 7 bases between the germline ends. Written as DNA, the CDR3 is TGTGCCAGCTCACATGGAGAGAACACTGAAGCTTTCTTT. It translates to CASSHGENTEAFF.